This entry lists 28 T cell receptor beta chains sequenced from one sample in a study of T-cell memory formation after mild COVID-19. TCRdb itself ran the 5' RACE reads through MiXCR, one entry per CDR3 protein. The sample lists about 130,000 distinct CDR3 sequences, around a sixth occurring once. Sequenced sample: PBMCs or a T cell subset sorted from them (not recorded which). The receptors here all came from an adult woman who had mild COVID-19 (a few samples of this study predate the infection). Cell type and time point are not known.

The table lists this clonotype with a few counts. The rearrangement links TRBV5-1 to TRBJ2-3; D is perhaps TRBD1 (6 bases). This CDR3 has 15 residues. V lost 2 bases to trimming and J lost 2 bases, with 12 bases between them. The V gene's germline CDR1 is SGHRS and CDR2 YFSETQ. The CDR3 region is CASSFTTGFTDTQYF. The DNA of the CDR3 is TGCGCCAGCAGCTTTACGACAGGATTCACAGATACGCAGTATTTT.

This rearrangement joins TRBV29-1 to TRBJ2-5, with a weak D call TRBD1 (6 bases). Per germline, CDR1 SQVTM and CDR2 ANQGSEA. Trimming took 3 bases from V and 7 from J, leaving 12 bases between them. The CDR3 covers 12 residues. DNA for the CDR3: TGCAGCGTTGACAGGGGTAGACGGACCCAGTACTTC. This encodes CSVDRGRRTQYF. Full variable domain (rest looked up from reference TRBV29-1 and TRBJ2-5): SAVISQKPSRDICQRGTSLTIQCQVDSQVTMMFWYRQQPGQSLTLIATANQGSEATYESGFVIDKFPISRPNLTFSTLTVSNMSPEDSSIYLCSVDRGRRTQYFGPGTRLLVL.

The chain carries TRBV5-1 and TRBJ2-1; 8 bases are shared with TRBD2. Germline V CDR1 and CDR2: SGHRS, YFSETQ. V lost 1 base and J lost 8; bases outside the gene matches: 8. The CDR3 consists of 15 residues. Here the CDR3 reads CASSLYGGAADEQFF. The CDR3, as DNA: TGCGCCAGCAGCTTGTACGGGGGGGCCGCGGATGAGCAGTTCTTC. Using reference TRBV5-1 and TRBJ2-1 for the parts outside the CDR3, the full variable domain is KAGVTQTPRYLIKTRGQQVTLSCSPISGHRSVSWYQQTPGQGLQFLFEYFSETQRNKGNFPGRFSGRQFSNSRSEMNVSTLELGDSALYLCASSLYGGAADEQFFGPGTRLTVL.

The genes are TRBV7-2 and TRBJ1-4, with D perhaps matching TRBD1 (5 bases). CDR3 length equals 16 residues. V dropped 5 bases and J dropped 4 bases, with 17 bases sitting between them. Germline CDR1 and CDR2: SGHTA and FQGNSA. The CDR3 is CASSAIPDSFNEKLFF. CDR3 coding DNA: TGTGCCAGCAGCGCGATCCCCGACAGTTTTAATGAAAAACTGTTTTTT. Full variable domain (outside the CDR3, taken from reference TRBV7-2 and TRBJ1-4): GAGVSQSPSNKVTEKGKDVELRCDPISGHTALYWYRQSLGQGLEFLIYFQGNSAPDKSGLPSDRFSAERTGGSVSTLTIQRTQQEDSAVYLCASSAIPDSFNEKLFFGSGTQLSVL.

This clonotype was counted a few times. This chain joins TRBV18 and TRBJ2-7; TRBD2 matches 9 bases. This CDR3 spans 16 amino acids. V dropped 3 bases and J dropped 4; count of bases not matched to a gene: 10. Germline assignment: CDR1 KGHSH and CDR2 LQKENI. DNA for the CDR3: TGTGCCAGCTCACCGTCCCCCGGGACTAGCAGATACGAGCAGTACTTC. Amino acid sequence: CASSPSPGTSRYEQYF.

This clonotype was counted only a few times. The chain recombines TRBV12-3 or TRBV12-4 with TRBJ1-1; no reliable D call. Trimming took 5 bases from V and 1 from J, leaving 8 bases between them. The CDR3 is made up of 13 amino acids. CDR3 DNA: TGTGCCAGCAGTCCCGGCGGGAACACTGAAGCTTTCTTT. Its protein product is CASSPGGNTEAFF.

This clonotype turned up a few times. This rearrangement joins TRBV14 to TRBJ2-7; D remains unclear. The germline V gene has CDR1 SGHDN and CDR2 FVKESK. V gave up 1 base and J gave up 0 bases, with 13 bases separating them. The CDR3 consists of 16 residues. The CDR3 protein is CASSQVPPSASYEQYF. CDR3 nucleotides: TGTGCCAGCAGCCAAGTCCCCCCCTCCGCCTCCTACGAGCAGTACTTC. The full variable domain, in which reference TRBV14 and TRBJ2-7 provide the parts outside the CDR3, is EAGVTQFPSHSVIEKGQTVTLRCDPISGHDNLYWYRRVMGKEIKFLLHFVKESKQDESGMPNNRFLAERTGGTYSTLKVQPAELEDSGVYFCASSQVPPSASYEQYFGPGTRLTVT.

The sample holds a few counts of this clonotype. This sequence joins TRBV24-1 and TRBJ2-4; D perhaps matches TRBD1 (5 bases). Germline values: CDR1 KGHDR, CDR2 SFDVKD. The CDR3 consists of 14 residues. V was pared by 6 bases and J by 6 bases, with 14 bases between. The CDR3 is CATSTTNQGNIQYF. CDR3 DNA: TGTGCCACCAGTACGACAAACCAGGGAAACATTCAGTACTTC.

This clonotype was seen a few times. The chain links TRBV27 to TRBJ2-3; 8 bases are a match to TRBD2. Germline CDR1 is MNHEY and CDR2 is SMNVEV (reference sequence). CDR3 length: 16 amino acids. V lost 2 bases to trimming and J lost 3 bases; unmatched junction nucleotides: 7. Here the CDR3 DNA reads TGTGCCAGCAGTTTACTCCGGGGGGGCAGGACAGATACGCAGTATTTT. Translation gives CASSLLRGGRTDTQYF.

This clonotype was seen only a few times. The V call is TRBV7-3, the J call TRBJ2-3; D may correspond to TRBD1 or TRBD2 (5 bases each). The CDR3 consists of 14 residues. Germline CDR1 is SGHTA and CDR2 is FQGTGA. The V end was cut by 5 bases, the J end by 4 bases, with 13 bases between. CDR3 residues: CASSPAGTADTQYF. CDR3 DNA sequence: TGTGCCAGCAGCCCAGCAGGGACCGCAGATACGCAGTATTTT.

The CDR3 region has the DNA TGTGCCAGCAGCTTTGATTACTCCTACGAGCAGTACTTC. Its translation is CASSFDYSYEQYF. The chain combines TRBV7-9 with TRBJ2-7; D call uncertain. V was cut by 3 bases and J by 0 bases, with 6 bases left in between. Germline-derived CDR1 and CDR2 are SEHNR and FQNEAQ (reference sequence). This CDR3 is built from 13 residues.

The chain has TRBV6-2 or TRBV6-3 and TRBJ1-5; no reliable D call. This CDR3 is 12 amino acids long. Germline lookup yields CDR1 MNHEY and CDR2 SVGEGT. V was clipped by 5 bases and J by 4 bases, with 6 bases between them. The CDR3 sequence is CASSEENQPQHF. In nucleotides, the CDR3 is TGTGCCAGCAGTGAGGAAAATCAGCCCCAGCATTTT.

The chain employs TRBV4-1 and TRBJ1-2; D may be TRBD1 (6 bases). The CDR3 has 15 amino acids. Germline CDR1 MGHRA, CDR2 YSYEKL. V dropped 2 bases and J dropped 2 bases, with 12 bases sitting between them. The CDR3 DNA sequence: TGCGCCAGCAGCCAACCCAGGCAGGGGAACTATGGCTACACCTTC. This codes for CASSQPRQGNYGYTF.

The chain carries TRBV7-9 and TRBJ1-1; D perhaps matches TRBD1 (5 bases). V was trimmed by 7 bases and J by 3 bases, leaving 18 bases between them. Looked up from germline, CDR1 is SEHNR and CDR2 is FQNEAQ (reference sequence). This CDR3 has 15 amino acids. The chain's CDR3 is CASTPPRQGDTEAFF. CDR3 bases: TGTGCCAGCACCCCCCCCCGGCAGGGCGACACTGAAGCTTTCTTT.

This clonotype came up a few times. The CDR3 region has the DNA TGTGCCAGCAGTTGGGACCGCCAAGCTACCTACGAGCAGTACTTC. It encodes CASSWDRQATYEQYF. The chain joins TRBV6-6 to TRBJ2-7, with D perhaps assigned TRBD1 or TRBD2 (5 bases each). V was trimmed by 4 bases and J by 2 bases, leaving 15 bases between them. This CDR3 has 15 residues. CDR1 is MNHNY, CDR2 SVGAGI, per germline (reference sequence).

V usage is TRBV19 and J usage is TRBJ2-1, with unresolved D. Per the germline V gene, CDR1 is LNHDA and CDR2 is SQIVND (reference sequence). Trimming left V 9 bases short and J 6 bases short, with 15 bases between. The length of the CDR3 is 13 residues. In DNA, the CDR3 is TGTGCCAGCGAGGTCCACGTTGGCAATGAGCAGTTCTTC. Translating it yields CASEVHVGNEQFF.

This clonotype was seen only a few times. The V and J genes are TRBV7-9 and TRBJ2-7; D remains unclear. The ends were cut back, 0 bases at V and 2 bases at J, with 11 bases in the middle. The CDR3 extends over 15 amino acids. Germline V lookup: CDR1 SEHNR, CDR2 FQNEAQ (reference sequence). The CDR3 DNA is TGTGCCAGCAGCTTAGCCGGACGGTACCCCTACGAGCAGTACTTC. The encoded protein is CASSLAGRYPYEQYF.

J is TRBJ1-2 and V is TRBV9; possibly TRBD1 for D (5 bases). Trimming shortened V by 6 bases and J by 2 bases, and 14 bases separated the two germline ends. The V gene's germline CDR1 is SGDLS and CDR2 YYNGEE. This CDR3 is 14 amino acids long. CDR3 amino acids: CASTHGGTNYGYTF. For the CDR3, the DNA is TGTGCCAGCACTCACGGGGGGACCAACTATGGCTACACCTTC.

The V gene is TRBV7-9, the J gene TRBJ1-4, with D possibly TRBD1 on 6 matching bases. This CDR3 spans 14 amino acids. V dropped 6 bases and J dropped 0 bases, with 8 bases sitting between them. Germline CDR1 is SEHNR and CDR2 is FQNEAQ (reference sequence). CDR3 sequence reads: CASSTGSTNEKLFF. CDR3 nucleotide sequence: TGTGCCAGCAGTACAGGGTCAACTAATGAAAAACTGTTTTTT.

This rearrangement joins TRBV7-6 to TRBJ2-2; tentatively, D is TRBD1 (5 bases). From germline, CDR1 is SGHVS and CDR2 FNYEAQ. The CDR3 is made up of 16 amino acids. V shed 5 bases and J shed 0 bases, with 13 bases lying between them. The CDR3 loop is CASSPGSRANTGELFF. DNA of the CDR3: TGTGCCAGCAGCCCAGGGTCCAGAGCGAACACCGGGGAGCTGTTTTTT.

This clonotype turned up a few times. V usage is TRBV7-9 and J usage is TRBJ2-7; 9 bases are shared with TRBD1. Germline V gene lookup returns CDR1 SEHNR and CDR2 FQNEAQ (reference sequence). V was clipped by 5 bases and J by 4 bases; unmatched bases: 12. CDR3 length equals 16 residues. CDR3 nucleotides: TGTGCCAGCAGCCAAAGACCCGGGACAGGGAGTTACGAGCAGTACTTC. Translation gives CASSQRPGTGSYEQYF.

This chain connects TRBV29-1 to TRBJ1-2, with D unclear. Trimming removed 4 bases from V and 4 bases from J, with 13 bases in between. In germline, CDR1 is SQVTM, CDR2 ANQGSEA. The CDR3 loop spans 13 amino acids. This CDR3 is CSVVAPLGYGYTF. CDR3 DNA sequence: TGCAGCGTTGTGGCCCCCTTGGGCTATGGCTACACCTTC.

This clonotype showed up just a few times. The chain employs TRBV29-1 and TRBJ2-1; possibly TRBD2 for D (5 bases). CDR1 and CDR2 (germline): SQVTM, ANQGSEA. The CDR3 loop spans 12 amino acids. Trimming removed 7 bases from V and 7 bases from J, with 14 bases in between. Written as DNA, the CDR3 is TGCAGCGGGGAGACAATGGGGAATGAGCAGTTCTTC. This codes for CSGETMGNEQFF.

The chain combines TRBV29-1 with TRBJ2-3, with 7 bases identical to TRBD1. Germline values: CDR1 SQVTM, CDR2 ANQGSEA. Unmatched junction bases numbered 5, after V lost 8 bases and J lost 0 bases. The CDR3 contains 13 residues. CDR3 amino acids: CSLGTASTDTQYF. Here the CDR3 DNA reads TGCAGCCTGGGGACAGCCAGCACAGATACGCAGTATTTT.

This chain connects TRBV4-2 to TRBJ1-6; D ambiguous. The V gene lost 0 bases and the J gene lost 7 bases, with 19 bases spanning the gap. CDR3 length equals 18 residues. The V gene's germline CDR1 is LGHNA and CDR2 YNFKEQ. CDR3 sequence: CASSQDYRVGLGNSPLHF. CDR3 bases: TGTGCCAGCAGCCAAGATTATAGAGTAGGGCTCGGGAATTCACCCCTCCACTTT.

This clonotype was seen many times. The CDR3: CASSPGLPYEQYF. The DNA for the CDR3 is TGTGCCAGCAGCCCGGGACTACCCTACGAGCAGTACTTC. The chain employs TRBV7-9 and TRBJ2-7, with 7 nucleotides matching TRBD2. Per germline, CDR1 SEHNR and CDR2 FQNEAQ (reference sequence). V dropped 5 bases and J dropped 2; count of bases not matched to a gene: 3. The CDR3 has 13 amino acids.

V usage is TRBV18 and J usage is TRBJ2-2; no clear D gene. V was pared by 2 bases and J by 6 bases, with 1 base between. The CDR3 loop spans 11 amino acids. Germline lookup yields CDR1 KGHSH and CDR2 LQKENI. The CDR3, as DNA: TGTGCCAGCTCACCATCCGGGGAGCTGTTTTTT. Translated: CASSPSGELFF.

The gene calls are TRBV14 and TRBJ1-1; D might be TRBD1 (6 bases). The length of the CDR3 is 13 residues. V was shortened by 4 bases and J by 5 bases, with 11 bases between the two germline ends. From germline, CDR1 is SGHDN and CDR2 FVKESK. As DNA, the CDR3 is TGTGCCAGCAGCCCTAACAGGGTGACTGAAGCTTTCTTT. Translating it yields CASSPNRVTEAFF. Filled out from reference TRBV14 and TRBJ1-1, the complete variable domain reads EAGVTQFPSHSVIEKGQTVTLRCDPISGHDNLYWYRRVMGKEIKFLLHFVKESKQDESGMPNNRFLAERTGGTYSTLKVQPAELEDSGVYFCASSPNRVTEAFFGQGTRLTVV.